This is a list of T cell receptor beta chains from one sample in a study of spatial heterogeneity in lung cancer. TCRdb reprocessed the 5' RACE reads with MiXCR, giving one entry per CDR3 protein. The data show about 2,800 distinct CDR3 sequences, with 7.5% to 8.5% seen just once and about 20% held by the top ten. Sequencing used normal lung tissue next to the tumor, obtained at surgery. These TCRs come from a male donor with early-stage non-small cell lung cancer. Both conserved end residues are part of each CDR3. A D gene is named only where the DNA matches it firmly. Rows give clone size only sometimes, using once, few, many, or a class for an expanded clone.

cdr3_length: 14
v_call: TRBV24-1
clone_size: large
j_call: TRBJ2-1
d_call: TRBD1
cdr3_aa: CATRGQGGYNEQFF
cdr3_nt: TGTGCCACCCGGGGACAGGGGGGGTACAATGAGCAGTTCTTC

cdr3_length: 13
v_call: TRBV30
clone_size: medium-sized
j_call: TRBJ2-2
d_call: .
cdr3_aa: CAWTDYYTGELFF
cdr3_nt: TGTGCCTGGACTGACTACTACACCGGGGAGCTGTTTTTT

cdr3_length: 17
v_call: TRBV11-2
clone_size: medium-sized
j_call: TRBJ2-5
d_call: TRBD2
cdr3_aa: CASSSSRGLATQETQYF
cdr3_nt: TGTGCCAGCAGCTCATCGCGGGGACTAGCCACCCAAGAGACCCAGTACTTC

cdr3_length: 13
v_call: TRBV7-9
clone_size: medium-sized
j_call: TRBJ1-1
d_call: TRBD1
cdr3_aa: CASSHDRDTEAFF
cdr3_nt: TGTGCCAGCAGCCACGACAGGGACACTGAAGCTTTCTTT

cdr3_length: 14
v_call: TRBV7-7
clone_size: medium-sized
j_call: TRBJ2-5
d_call: .
cdr3_aa: CASSPQTGQETQYF
cdr3_nt: TGTGCCAGCAGCCCCCAGACGGGACAAGAGACCCAGTACTTC

cdr3_length: 14
v_call: TRBV6-1
clone_size: .
j_call: TRBJ2-3
d_call: .
cdr3_aa: CASSEPTSPDTQYF
cdr3_nt: TGTGCCAGCAGTGAGCCCACCTCCCCAGATACGCAGTATTTT

cdr3_length: 14
v_call: TRBV19
clone_size: .
j_call: TRBJ1-5
d_call: .
cdr3_aa: CASSMAGRNQPQHF
cdr3_nt: TGTGCCAGTAGTATGGCGGGGAGGAATCAGCCCCAGCATTTT

cdr3_length: 13
v_call: TRBV19
clone_size: few
j_call: TRBJ2-2
d_call: TRBD1
cdr3_aa: CAAQGSNTGELFF
cdr3_nt: TGTGCCGCACAGGGGTCCAACACCGGGGAGCTGTTTTTT

cdr3_length: 15
v_call: TRBV4-3
clone_size: medium-sized
j_call: TRBJ2-5
d_call: TRBD1
cdr3_aa: CVSSQGTGQQETQYF
cdr3_nt: TGCGTAAGCAGCCAAGGGACGGGACAGCAAGAGACCCAGTACTTC

cdr3_length: 12
v_call: TRBV6-1
clone_size: many
j_call: TRBJ2-7
d_call: .
cdr3_aa: CASSPRSYEQYF
cdr3_nt: TGTGCCAGCAGCCCCAGAAGCTACGAGCAGTACTTC

cdr3_length: 14
v_call: TRBV7-9
clone_size: medium-sized
j_call: TRBJ1-2
d_call: TRBD1
cdr3_aa: CASSGTGGNYGYTF
cdr3_nt: TGTGCCAGCAGCGGGACAGGGGGAAACTATGGCTACACCTTC

cdr3_length: 15
v_call: TRBV5-1
clone_size: .
j_call: TRBJ1-1
d_call: .
cdr3_aa: CASSLVQGANTEAFF
cdr3_nt: TGCGCCAGCAGCTTGGTACAGGGAGCGAACACTGAAGCTTTCTTT

cdr3_length: 14
v_call: TRBV7-9
clone_size: many
j_call: TRBJ2-5
d_call: TRBD1
cdr3_aa: CASSSGQGAKTQYF
cdr3_nt: TGTGCCAGCAGCTCAGGACAGGGGGCGAAGACCCAGTACTTC

cdr3_length: 13
v_call: TRBV30
clone_size: .
j_call: TRBJ2-7
d_call: .
cdr3_aa: CAWSGPGSYEQYF
cdr3_nt: TGTGCCTGGAGTGGTCCGGGCTCCTACGAGCAGTACTTC

cdr3_length: 13
v_call: TRBV2
clone_size: .
j_call: TRBJ1-1
d_call: .
cdr3_aa: CASSGGDGTEAFF
cdr3_nt: TGTGCCAGCAGTGGAGGGGACGGCACTGAAGCTTTCTTT

cdr3_length: 13
v_call: TRBV29-1
clone_size: medium-sized
j_call: TRBJ1-1
d_call: .
cdr3_aa: CSVRWTLNTEAFF
cdr3_nt: TGCAGCGTTCGGTGGACATTGAACACTGAAGCTTTCTTT

cdr3_length: 15
v_call: TRBV5-1
clone_size: medium-sized
j_call: TRBJ2-7
d_call: .
cdr3_aa: CASSLGQPGTYEQYF
cdr3_nt: TGCGCCAGCAGCTTGGGGCAGCCGGGTACCTACGAGCAGTACTTC

cdr3_length: 14
v_call: TRBV6-5
clone_size: medium-sized
j_call: TRBJ1-5
d_call: TRBD1
cdr3_aa: CASSTGQGGQPQHF
cdr3_nt: TGTGCCAGCAGTACCGGACAGGGAGGCCAGCCCCAGCATTTT

cdr3_length: 14
v_call: TRBV6-6
clone_size: medium-sized
j_call: TRBJ2-7
d_call: TRBD2
cdr3_aa: CASSRLERGYEQYF
cdr3_nt: TGTGCCAGCAGCCGGCTGGAGCGGGGCTACGAGCAGTACTTC

cdr3_length: 14
v_call: TRBV6-2/TRBV6-3
clone_size: .
j_call: TRBJ2-7
d_call: TRBD2
cdr3_aa: CASSHGTSGAEQYF
cdr3_nt: TGTGCCAGCAGTCACGGGACTAGCGGGGCCGAGCAGTACTTC

cdr3_length: 15
v_call: TRBV11-3
clone_size: few
j_call: TRBJ2-1
d_call: TRBD1
cdr3_aa: CASSRGQGLSDEQFF
cdr3_nt: TGTGCCAGCAGCCGAGGACAGGGCCTATCGGATGAGCAGTTCTTC

cdr3_length: 14
v_call: TRBV7-2
clone_size: medium-sized
j_call: TRBJ2-7
d_call: TRBD2
cdr3_aa: CASSLRREDREQYF
cdr3_nt: TGTGCCAGCAGCTTAAGGCGGGAGGATCGAGAGCAGTACTTC

cdr3_length: 15
v_call: TRBV7-7
clone_size: medium-sized
j_call: TRBJ2-1
d_call: .
cdr3_aa: CASSFSPTGGDEQFF
cdr3_nt: TGTGCCAGCAGCTTTTCACCGACTGGGGGCGATGAGCAGTTCTTC

cdr3_length: 16
v_call: TRBV6-5
clone_size: .
j_call: TRBJ2-1
d_call: .
cdr3_aa: CASSYSPGQISDEQFF
cdr3_nt: TGTGCCAGCAGTTACTCACCAGGACAGATCAGCGATGAGCAGTTCTTC

cdr3_length: 15
v_call: TRBV7-8
clone_size: medium-sized
j_call: TRBJ2-1
d_call: .
cdr3_aa: CASSLERSLYNEQFF
cdr3_nt: TGTGCCAGCAGCTTAGAGCGTAGCCTCTACAATGAGCAGTTCTTC

cdr3_length: 16
v_call: TRBV4-2
clone_size: medium-sized
j_call: TRBJ2-1
d_call: TRBD2
cdr3_aa: CASSQDGEGTTNEQFF
cdr3_nt: TGTGCCAGCAGCCAAGATGGGGAGGGAACCACCAATGAGCAGTTCTTC

cdr3_length: 21
v_call: TRBV29-1
clone_size: .
j_call: TRBJ2-1
d_call: TRBD2
cdr3_aa: CSSAGTGRTLWGLAVHNEQFF
cdr3_nt: TGCAGCTCCGCCGGGACGGGGAGAACATTGTGGGGACTAGCGGTCCACAATGAGCAGTTCTTC

cdr3_length: 14
v_call: TRBV7-2
clone_size: .
j_call: TRBJ2-7
d_call: .
cdr3_aa: CASGGEGGSYEQYF
cdr3_nt: TGTGCCAGTGGTGGGGAAGGAGGGTCCTACGAGCAGTACTTC

cdr3_length: 13
v_call: TRBV28
clone_size: medium-sized
j_call: TRBJ1-2
d_call: TRBD1
cdr3_aa: CASSPTGEAGYTF
cdr3_nt: TGTGCCAGCAGTCCGACAGGGGAGGCTGGCTACACCTTC

cdr3_length: 12
v_call: TRBV12-3/TRBV12-4
clone_size: many
j_call: TRBJ1-3
d_call: .
cdr3_aa: CASSPPGDTIYF
cdr3_nt: TGTGCCAGCAGCCCTCCCGGGGACACCATATATTTT

cdr3_length: 18
v_call: TRBV6-2/TRBV6-3
clone_size: many
j_call: TRBJ2-7
d_call: .
cdr3_aa: CASSYRENRAGFSYEQYF
cdr3_nt: TGTGCCAGCAGTTACCGAGAGAACAGGGCGGGTTTCTCCTACGAGCAGTACTTC

cdr3_length: 14
v_call: TRBV5-4
clone_size: medium-sized
j_call: TRBJ2-7
d_call: .
cdr3_aa: CASRDDRGSYEQYF
cdr3_nt: TGTGCCAGCAGAGACGATAGGGGGTCCTACGAGCAGTACTTC

cdr3_length: 15
v_call: TRBV20-1
clone_size: .
j_call: TRBJ2-3
d_call: .
cdr3_aa: CSASLGGAITDTQYF
cdr3_nt: TGCAGTGCTAGTCTTGGGGGCGCCATAACAGATACGCAGTATTTT

cdr3_length: 15
v_call: TRBV7-2
clone_size: medium-sized
j_call: TRBJ2-7
d_call: .
cdr3_aa: CASSLGPAANYEQYF
cdr3_nt: TGTGCCAGCAGCTTAGGTCCAGCGGCCAACTACGAGCAGTACTTC

cdr3_length: 16
v_call: TRBV4-1
clone_size: medium-sized
j_call: TRBJ1-5
d_call: TRBD1
cdr3_aa: CASSLRQGDTLVSQHF
cdr3_nt: TGCGCCAGCAGCCTAAGACAGGGGGACACCCTGGTGTCCCAGCATTTT

cdr3_length: 17
v_call: TRBV7-9
clone_size: medium-sized
j_call: TRBJ2-4
d_call: TRBD1
cdr3_aa: CASSSRDRGQAKNIQYF
cdr3_nt: TGTGCCAGCAGCTCACGGGACAGGGGGCAGGCCAAAAACATTCAGTACTTC

cdr3_length: 15
v_call: TRBV10-3
clone_size: .
j_call: TRBJ1-1
d_call: .
cdr3_aa: CAISESQDLNTEAFF
cdr3_nt: TGTGCCATCAGTGAGTCTCAGGACCTGAACACTGAAGCTTTCTTT

cdr3_length: 12
v_call: TRBV4-1
clone_size: medium-sized
j_call: TRBJ1-2
d_call: .
cdr3_aa: CASLTDNYGYTF
cdr3_nt: TGCGCCAGCCTGACAGATAACTATGGCTACACCTTC

cdr3_length: 13
v_call: TRBV3-1
clone_size: few
j_call: TRBJ2-7
d_call: .
cdr3_aa: CASSQGFDYEQYF
cdr3_nt: TGTGCCAGCAGCCAGGGGTTTGACTACGAGCAGTACTTC

cdr3_length: 17
v_call: TRBV10-1
clone_size: medium-sized
j_call: TRBJ2-4
d_call: .
cdr3_aa: CASSESGASVDKNIQYF
cdr3_nt: TGCGCCAGCAGTGAGTCAGGAGCTAGCGTCGACAAAAACATTCAGTACTTC

cdr3_length: 12
v_call: TRBV29-1
clone_size: .
j_call: TRBJ1-3
d_call: .
cdr3_aa: CSVGGQANTIYF
cdr3_nt: TGCAGCGTCGGGGGCCAGGCAAACACCATATATTTT

cdr3_length: 14
v_call: TRBV28
clone_size: few
j_call: TRBJ1-1
d_call: .
cdr3_aa: CASSFGVFGTEAFF
cdr3_nt: TGTGCCAGCAGTTTTGGGGTTTTTGGTACTGAAGCTTTCTTT

cdr3_length: 16
v_call: TRBV28
clone_size: many
j_call: TRBJ2-3
d_call: .
cdr3_aa: CASSTRWTSNTDTQYF
cdr3_nt: TGTGCCAGCAGTACCCGATGGACTTCCAACACAGATACGCAGTATTTT

cdr3_length: 16
v_call: TRBV20-1
clone_size: medium-sized
j_call: TRBJ2-1
d_call: .
cdr3_aa: CSARLGTSRAYNEQFF
cdr3_nt: TGCAGTGCTAGGCTAGGGACCAGCAGGGCCTACAATGAGCAGTTCTTC

cdr3_length: 15
v_call: TRBV5-1
clone_size: medium-sized
j_call: TRBJ2-6
d_call: TRBD1
cdr3_aa: CASSEQGSGANVLTF
cdr3_nt: TGCGCCAGCAGCGAACAGGGGTCTGGGGCCAACGTCCTGACTTTC

cdr3_length: 14
v_call: TRBV30
clone_size: many
j_call: TRBJ2-7
d_call: .
cdr3_aa: CAWTLGTATYEQYF
cdr3_nt: TGTGCCTGGACCCTCGGGACCGCTACCTACGAGCAGTACTTC

cdr3_length: 15
v_call: TRBV2
clone_size: few
j_call: TRBJ2-5
d_call: TRBD1
cdr3_aa: CASSLLTGVGETQYF
cdr3_nt: TGTGCCAGCAGTTTACTGACAGGGGTAGGGGAGACCCAGTACTTC

cdr3_length: 13
v_call: TRBV5-1
clone_size: medium-sized
j_call: TRBJ1-2
d_call: .
cdr3_aa: CASSPEVGGGYTF
cdr3_nt: TGCGCCAGCAGCCCGGAGGTGGGCGGGGGCTACACCTTC

cdr3_length: 14
v_call: TRBV20-1
clone_size: medium-sized
j_call: TRBJ2-2
d_call: TRBD1
cdr3_aa: CSAGTGGATGELFF
cdr3_nt: TGCAGTGCTGGGACAGGGGGCGCGACCGGGGAGCTGTTTTTT

cdr3_length: 13
v_call: TRBV12-3/TRBV12-4
clone_size: large
j_call: TRBJ1-5
d_call: .
cdr3_aa: CASSRNTNQPQHF
cdr3_nt: TGTGCCAGCAGTCGGAACACCAATCAGCCCCAGCATTTT